These 8 T cell receptor beta chains originate from one sample sequenced in a study of T cell repertoires in cytomegalovirus infection. MiXCR was run by TCRdb on the reads, yielding one entry per CDR3 protein. The sample contains more than 250,000 distinct CDR3 sequences, roughly 25% of which appear only once. No antigen is known for these receptors. The sequencing used cultured PBMCs, collected from culture after CMV antigen stimulation. Receptors were obtained from a human donor in good health (CMV status not recorded). Some clones in this sample may be carry-over from other donors' samples.

This clonotype was found a few times. This chain connects TRBV7-8 to TRBJ2-1; 8 nucleotides align to TRBD2. CDR1 is SGHVS, CDR2 FQNEAQ, per germline. The CDR3 runs to 16 residues. V trimming: 8 bases; J trimming: 7 bases; junction bases outside the gene matches: 16. This CDR3 is CASASARLARRNEQFF. The CDR3, as DNA: TGTGCCAGCGCCTCTGCGCGACTAGCGCGACGAAATGAGCAGTTCTTC.

The sample holds a few counts of this clonotype. The J gene is TRBJ1-2, the V gene TRBV12-5; D is uncertain. The CDR3 length is 12 residues. The germline V gene has CDR1 LGHNT and CDR2 FRNRAP. V was cut by 3 bases and J by 5 bases, with 7 bases left in between. The CDR3 DNA sequence: TGTGCTAGTGGTTTCAGTGGATATGGCTACACCTTC. Amino acid sequence: CASGFSGYGYTF. The full variable domain, rest sourced from reference TRBV12-5 and TRBJ1-2, is DARVTQTPRHKVTEMGQEVTMRCQPILGHNTVFWYRQTMMQGLELLAYFRNRAPLDDSGMPKDRFSAEMPDATLATLKIQPSEPRDSAVYFCASGFSGYGYTFGSGTRLTVV.

The V and J genes are TRBV20-1 and TRBJ2-7; 10 positions agree with TRBD2. V dropped 5 bases and J dropped 5; count of bases not matched to a gene: 6. Germline-derived CDR1 and CDR2 are DFQATT and SNEGSKA (reference sequence). CDR3 length equals 13 residues. CDR3 residues: CSAWASGRDEQYF. As DNA, the CDR3 is TGCAGTGCTTGGGCTAGCGGGAGAGACGAGCAGTACTTC.

This clonotype occurred many times. The chain recombines TRBV7-9 with TRBJ2-7; TRBD2 agrees at 9 bases. CDR1 and CDR2 from the germline V gene are SEHNR and FQNEAQ (reference sequence). V lost 7 bases, J lost 3 bases, and 4 bases stayed unmatched. This CDR3 contains 13 residues. The CDR3 coding sequence is TGTGCCAGCATCCCGACTAGCGGCTACGAGCAGTACTTC. Translated: CASIPTSGYEQYF.

This clonotype came up a few times. The chain carries TRBV20-1 and TRBJ2-7, with D perhaps TRBD2 (6 bases). Germline V gives CDR1 DFQATT, CDR2 SNEGSKA (reference sequence). The CDR3 has 12 residues. CDR3 in amino acids: CSPTRGSYEQYF. The CDR3 DNA reads as TGCAGCCCGACTAGGGGCTCCTACGAGCAGTACTTC.

The sample holds a few counts of this clonotype. The genes are TRBV7-2 and TRBJ2-7; the D gene is possibly TRBD2 (6 bases). Germline CDR1 is SGHTA and CDR2 is FQGNSA. The V gene lost 2 bases and the J gene lost 3 bases, with 14 bases spanning the gap. This CDR3 is built from 15 residues. CDR3 sequence (DNA): TGTGCCAGCAGCTTACTCTCCGGAGGGGACTACGAGCAGTACGTC. It is translated as CASSLLSGGDYEQYV.

This clonotype was detected ten times or more. The rearrangement uses TRBV6-1 and TRBJ2-3; D is unresolved. V lost 4 bases and J 6 bases, leaving 8 bases between the germline ends. The CDR3 covers 12 residues. Per germline, CDR1 MNHNS and CDR2 SASEGT. The CDR3 DNA is TGTGCCAGCAGTGGTGATGCGGATACGCAGTATTTT. It yields the protein CASSGDADTQYF.

The table lists this clonotype with a count of one. The chain has TRBV5-1 and TRBJ1-5; TRBD1 aligns across 7 bases. Germline V gene lookup returns CDR1 SGHRS and CDR2 YFSETQ. V shed 3 bases and J 5 bases; nucleotides not matched to a gene: 5. The CDR3 totals 14 residues. DNA of the CDR3: TGCGCCAGCAGCTCGCGGGACAGCGATCAGCCCCAGCATTTT. Its translation is CASSSRDSDQPQHF.